This T cell receptor (beta chain) stems from a study of T cell changes during pregnancy in multiple sclerosis. The table came from immunoSEQ multiplex PCR; TCRdb's copy has only in-frame clones and leaves some out. The table has tens of thousands of clones, around 92% seen once. The V end was cut by 5 bases, the J end by 5 bases, with 19 bases between. Germline CDR1 reads SGHRS; CDR2 reads YFSETQ. CDR3 size: 15 residues. This TCR was sampled from a female donor with multiple sclerosis, enrolled in a pregnancy study. This sequence joins TRBV5-1 and TRBJ1-1; tentatively, D is TRBD1 (5 bases). Sequenced material: peripheral blood, taken after pregnancy. CDR3 in amino acids: CASRRTSDKRTEAFF. The CDR3 DNA reads as TGCGCCAGCAGACGGACAAGCGATAAGAGGACTGAAGCTTTCTTT.